These T cell receptor beta chains were read from a single sample in a study of CD8+ T cells in alopecia areata. The table came from immunoSEQ multiplex PCR; TCRdb's copy has only in-frame clones and leaves some out. The sample lists around 140,000 clones, 40% to 50% occurring once. Material: CD4+ T cells sorted from blood. The receptors derive from a human donor with alopecia areata. Each CDR3 is given with its conserved first and last residue. A D gene is named only where the DNA matches it firmly. The size field is filled for only some rows; it gives once, few, many or a size class.

j_gene: TRBJ2-3; v_gene: TRBV29-1; abundance: few; d_gene: .; CDR3nt: TGCAGCGTTGACAGGGGCCGCACAGATACGCAGTATTTT; CDR3aa: CSVDRGRTDTQYF
j_gene: TRBJ2-1; v_gene: TRBV18; abundance: .; d_gene: .; CDR3nt: TGTGCCAGCTCACCATCTGGAGGAGGGCCGGAGAATGAGCAGTTCTTC; CDR3aa: CASSPSGGGPENEQFF
j_gene: TRBJ2-3; v_gene: TRBV19; abundance: .; d_gene: TRBD2; CDR3nt: TGTGCCAGTAGCCTGAAAACTAGCGGGAAGAGCACAGATACGCAGTATTTT; CDR3aa: CASSLKTSGKSTDTQYF
j_gene: TRBJ2-1; v_gene: TRBV5-1; abundance: once; d_gene: TRBD2; CDR3nt: TGCGCCAGCAGCCACCTAGCGGGGCCAACCTACAATGAGCAGTTCTTC; CDR3aa: CASSHLAGPTYNEQFF
j_gene: TRBJ2-1; v_gene: TRBV28; abundance: few; d_gene: .; CDR3nt: TGTGCCAGCAGCAACGGACCGCAGGATGAGCAGTTCTTC; CDR3aa: CASSNGPQDEQFF
j_gene: TRBJ1-2; v_gene: TRBV27; abundance: .; d_gene: TRBD1; CDR3nt: TGTGCCAGCAGAATGGAAGGACAGGGGACTAACTATGGCTACACCTTC; CDR3aa: CASRMEGQGTNYGYTF
j_gene: TRBJ2-7; v_gene: TRBV29-1; abundance: .; d_gene: .; CDR3nt: TGCAGCGTTGGCGCAACAGCCTACGAGCAGTACTTC; CDR3aa: CSVGATAYEQYF
j_gene: TRBJ2-7; v_gene: TRBV9; abundance: .; d_gene: .; CDR3nt: TGTGCCAGCAGCGTACTGCCGGGAGCCGGGAACGAGCAGTACTTC; CDR3aa: CASSVLPGAGNEQYF
j_gene: TRBJ2-1; v_gene: TRBV29-1; abundance: few; d_gene: TRBD1; CDR3nt: TGCAGCGCGAGGGACAGGGGGAGCTCCTACAATGAGCAGTTCTTC; CDR3aa: CSARDRGSSYNEQFF
j_gene: TRBJ1-1; v_gene: TRBV5-1; abundance: .; d_gene: .; CDR3nt: TGCGCCAGCAGCCCTCAAGAGAACACTGAAGCTTTCTTT; CDR3aa: CASSPQENTEAFF
j_gene: TRBJ1-2; v_gene: TRBV28; abundance: .; d_gene: .; CDR3nt: TGTGCCAGCAGTTTTTCCGGGTATGGCTACACCTTC; CDR3aa: CASSFSGYGYTF
j_gene: TRBJ2-3; v_gene: TRBV29-1; abundance: few; d_gene: .; CDR3nt: TGCAGCGTTGAAGAGGCAGATACGCAGTATTTT; CDR3aa: CSVEEADTQYF
j_gene: TRBJ2-1; v_gene: TRBV6-6; abundance: .; d_gene: .; CDR3nt: TGTGCCAGCAGCTCCGATTTGGCTCGTGAGCAGTTCTTC; CDR3aa: CASSSDLAREQFF
j_gene: TRBJ2-3; v_gene: TRBV11-3; abundance: .; d_gene: TRBD2; CDR3nt: TGTGCCAGCAGCTTAGGTCGAGCGGGATCGGCGGGGTGGACAGATACGCAGTATTTT; CDR3aa: CASSLGRAGSAGWTDTQYF
j_gene: TRBJ2-1; v_gene: TRBV30; abundance: few; d_gene: TRBD1; CDR3nt: TGTGCCTGGAGTGTCAGACAGGGTGCATGGAATGAGCAGTTCTTC; CDR3aa: CAWSVRQGAWNEQFF
j_gene: TRBJ2-5; v_gene: TRBV5-1; abundance: .; d_gene: .; CDR3nt: TGCGCCAGCAGCTTGGGAGGTCGCAGGTGGGAGAAAGAGACCCAGTACTTC; CDR3aa: CASSLGGRRWEKETQYF
j_gene: TRBJ2-3; v_gene: TRBV2; abundance: few; d_gene: .; CDR3nt: TGTGCCAGCAGCGCCCATGGGGTCGATACGCAGTATTTT; CDR3aa: CASSAHGVDTQYF
j_gene: TRBJ2-1; v_gene: TRBV7-9; abundance: few; d_gene: TRBD2; CDR3nt: TGTGCCAGCAGCCCTTCCCCCACTAGCGGGGGACACAATGAGCAGTTCTTC; CDR3aa: CASSPSPTSGGHNEQFF
j_gene: TRBJ2-5; v_gene: TRBV29-1; abundance: .; d_gene: TRBD1; CDR3nt: TGCAGCGTACGACAGGGGGCACAAGAGACCCAGTACTTC; CDR3aa: CSVRQGAQETQYF
j_gene: TRBJ2-7; v_gene: TRBV4-1; abundance: few; d_gene: .; CDR3nt: TGCGCCAGCAGCCAAGAAGCCGGGACGGAGAACTACGAGCAGTACTTC; CDR3aa: CASSQEAGTENYEQYF
j_gene: TRBJ1-1; v_gene: TRBV4-1; abundance: .; d_gene: .; CDR3nt: TGCGCCAGCAGCCAAGTTTATCGTTCCGGGGGGCGCGACACTGAAGCTTTCTTT; CDR3aa: CASSQVYRSGGRDTEAFF
j_gene: TRBJ1-2; v_gene: TRBV27; abundance: few; d_gene: .; CDR3nt: TGTGCCAGCAGAAGGGGACAAGGATATGGCTACACCTTC; CDR3aa: CASRRGQGYGYTF
j_gene: TRBJ2-7; v_gene: TRBV29-1; abundance: .; d_gene: .; CDR3nt: TGCAGCGTCTTCACGACAGGACCCTACGAGCAGTACTTC; CDR3aa: CSVFTTGPYEQYF
j_gene: TRBJ2-3; v_gene: TRBV7-9; abundance: .; d_gene: TRBD1; CDR3nt: TGTGCCAGCAGCTTAGCTGCCGGGACAGGGGGATCAGATACGCAGTATTTT; CDR3aa: CASSLAAGTGGSDTQYF
j_gene: TRBJ2-4; v_gene: TRBV28; abundance: .; d_gene: TRBD1; CDR3nt: TGTGCCAGCAGCATGGACAGGGGGCGCGTCAACATTCAGTACTTC; CDR3aa: CASSMDRGRVNIQYF
j_gene: TRBJ1-1; v_gene: TRBV19; abundance: .; d_gene: TRBD1; CDR3nt: TGTGCCAGTAGTCGAACGGGACAGGGGTGGGCTTTCTTT; CDR3aa: CASSRTGQGWAFF